This T cell receptor beta chain was obtained from a study of T cell clonality in common variable immunodeficiency. Notes on the study in general: CVID subjects showed higher TCRbeta clonality than healthy controls. Fewer deletions and N-nucleotide insertions were reportedly seen in common variable immunodeficiency TCR beta sequences. Patient heterogeneity in the CVID cohort limited correlations between repertoire features and clinical complications.

The CDR3 sequence is 13 residues long. The germline V gene encodes CDR1 LNHDA and CDR2 SQIVND (reference sequence). Trimming took 3 bases from V and 4 from J, leaving 9 bases between them. There are many counts of this clone. What it binds is unknown. The read ends 3 residues before the CDR3 terminus; that terminus is restored from the germline J gene. Clones were sequenced by immunoSEQ multiplex PCR, and TCRdb holds only the in-frame ones, with some missing. Recorded here are more than 35,000 clones, none singletons. Heparinized whole blood, roughly 5 to 9 ml, came from each donor. This sequence joins TRBV19 and TRBJ1-1, with D maybe TRBD1 (5 bases). This clonotype originated in a person aged 18-69 years in good health. The specimen sequenced was peripheral blood mononuclear cells. The CDR3 region is CASSIRGVTEAFF. CDR3 bases read: TGTGCCAGTAGTATCCGGGGGGTCACTGAA.